This T cell receptor beta chain was sequenced during a study of blood T cell repertoires in COVID-19. The method was immunoSEQ multiplex PCR; TCRdb's version includes in-frame clones alone and lacks a portion of them. Among 250,000 or so clones listed, over 75% were seen once. This CDR3 spans 14 amino acids. Trimming removed 0 bases at V and 1 base at J, with 7 bases between. The germline CDR1 and CDR2 sequences are SGHRS and YFSETQ. This clonotype originated in a young woman who had been exposed to COVID-19. The sample taken for sequencing was PBMCs or T cells enriched from blood (not recorded which). The rearrangement uses TRBV5-1 and TRBJ2-5; a possible D gene is TRBD2 (5 bases). This CDR3 is CASSLDSVQETQYF. The CDR3 bases are TGCGCCAGCAGCTTGGATAGCGTCCAAGAGACCCAGTACTTC.